The present T cell receptor (beta chain) was sequenced within a study of blood T cell repertoires in COVID-19. Using immunoSEQ multiplex PCR, the repertoire was profiled, and TCRdb retains in-frame clones only, with some absent. The sample consists of approximately 140,000 clones, over 65% of them appearing once. Between the trimmed V and J ends, which lost 5 bases and 8 bases, there was a span of 18 bases. Germline CDR1 and CDR2: SGHAT and FQNNGV. The CDR3 sequence is 15 residues long. Sequencing input: peripheral blood. The chain has TRBV11-2 and TRBJ1-4, with a tentative D call TRBD1 (5 bases). This clonotype was sampled from a man aged 50 to 60 with acute or convalescent COVID-19. The CDR3 sequence: CASSPRRQGGEKLFF. The DNA for the CDR3 is TGTGCCAGCAGCCCCCGGCGGCAGGGAGGCGAAAAACTGTTTTTT.